This TCR beta chain was sequenced for a study of blood T cell repertoires in COVID-19. TCRdb keeps only in-frame clones here, not all; method: immunoSEQ multiplex PCR. The sample carries more than 150,000 clones, 75% to 90% recorded once. The receptor was isolated from a man aged 55-75 years with acute or convalescent COVID-19. Sequencing was performed on peripheral blood.

As DNA, the CDR3 is TGTGCCAGCAGTCTGGGGACAGGGGGATCCTACGAGCAGTACTTC. It yields the protein CASSLGTGGSYEQYF. This chain uses TRBV28 with TRBJ2-7, with 11 bases aligning to TRBD1. The CDR3 has 15 amino acids. Germline trimming cut 5 bases from V and 1 base from J; bases unmatched to any gene: 4. Per germline, CDR1 MDHEN and CDR2 SYDVKM.